These T cell receptor beta chains were read from a single sample in a study of blood T cell repertoires in COVID-19. The repertoire was sequenced with immunoSEQ multiplex PCR; TCRdb's copy has only in-frame clones and lacks some. The sample holds a few hundred thousand clones, about 81% seen once. Material for sequencing was PBMCs or T cells enriched from blood (not recorded which). Receptors originate from a man between 40 and 49 years old who had recovered from COVID-19. Each CDR3 is given with its conserved first and last residue. The D gene is left open where the match is weak. Size is stated for part of the rows, as once, few or many counts, or as a class when the clone is expanded.

cdr3_length,j_call,v_call,clone_size,d_call,cdr3_nt,cdr3_aa
13,TRBJ1-1,TRBV7-8,-,-,TGTGCCAGCAGCCCTGTATCGAACACTGAAGCTTTCTTT,CASSPVSNTEAFF
13,TRBJ1-1,TRBV5-6,-,-,TGTGCCAGCAGCTTGGGGGCAGGGGTTGAAGCTTTCTTT,CASSLGAGVEAFF
14,TRBJ2-7,TRBV9,-,-,TGTGCCAGCAGCGTAGGACCCGGGGACTACGAGCAGTACTTC,CASSVGPGDYEQYF
16,TRBJ2-3,TRBV6-5,-,TRBD1,TGTGCCAGCAGTTCCCGCGACAGGGGAAGCACAGATACGCAGTATTTT,CASSSRDRGSTDTQYF
12,TRBJ2-7,TRBV2,-,-,TGTGCCAGCAGTGACCCCCCCGGGGAGCAGTACTTC,CASSDPPGEQYF
15,TRBJ2-4,TRBV10-1,-,-,TGCGCCAGCAGTGGGGGCCGGGCGGCCAAAAACATTCAGTACTTC,CASSGGRAAKNIQYF
14,TRBJ2-1,TRBV10-1,-,TRBD1,TGCGCCAGCAGGGACAGGGGGAAAAATAATGAGCAGTTCTTC,CASRDRGKNNEQFF
15,TRBJ2-1,TRBV2,once,-,TGTGCCAGCAGTGAAACAGAGCTTTTAAACAATGAGCAGTTCTTC,CASSETELLNNEQFF
13,TRBJ1-2,TRBV12-3/TRBV12-4,once,TRBD1,TGTGCCAGCAGCGAGACAGGGAACTATGGCTACACCTTC,CASSETGNYGYTF
13,TRBJ2-2,TRBV2,-,TRBD2,TGTGCCAGCAACTGGGGGGGTCCCGGGGAGCTGTTTTTT,CASNWGGPGELFF
15,TRBJ2-5,TRBV6-5,-,-,TGTGCCAGCAACCCCAGGACTGACGGACGGGAGACCCAGTACTTC,CASNPRTDGRETQYF
11,TRBJ1-2,TRBV5-6,-,-,TGTGCCAGCAGCAGAGATTATGGCTACACCTTC,CASSRDYGYTF
16,TRBJ2-7,TRBV2,once,TRBD2,TGTGCCAGCAGTGAAAGGACTAGCGGGATCTCCTACGAGCAGTACTTC,CASSERTSGISYEQYF
15,TRBJ2-1,TRBV9,-,TRBD2,TGTGCCAGCAGCGCATCACCGGGACTAGCGAATGAGCAGTTCTTC,CASSASPGLANEQFF
15,TRBJ2-3,TRBV24-1,-,TRBD2,TGTGCCACCAGTGATCCCGAAGCGGGAGGAGATACGCAGTATTTT,CATSDPEAGGDTQYF
15,TRBJ1-5,TRBV18,many,TRBD1,TGTGCCAGCTCACACTCGACAGGGACAGGTCAGCCCCAGCATTTT,CASSHSTGTGQPQHF
15,TRBJ1-2,TRBV6-5,-,-,TGTGCCAGCACCTTGGGCAGGGCCGCTAACTATGGCTACACCTTC,CASTLGRAANYGYTF
12,TRBJ1-1,TRBV2,-,-,TGTGCCAGCAGGGAGGGAAGTACTGAAGCTTTCTTT,CASREGSTEAFF